The clone carrying this T cell receptor beta chain occurred a few times. Its antigen is as yet unknown. This specimen belongs to a study of vaccination and CD4 T cells after COVID-19. After removal of 2 bases from V and 2 bases from J, the junction contained 5 bases not matched to a gene. CDR1 and CDR2 from the germline V gene are MNHEY and SVGAGI. The CDR3 extends over 16 amino acids. Treatment indicated: roughly 11-day PBMC culture with coronavirus spike peptide pools or control peptides (ViraFEST assay). The assay that was used to sequence DNA from cultured CD4+ T cells was the Oncomine TCR Beta short-read assay. Using the QIAamp micro DNA kit, genomic DNA was extracted from the CD4+ T cells that had been cultured. Via MiXCR, TCRdb re-called the PCR reads, giving one row per CDR3 protein. The sample carries about 16,000 distinct CDR3 sequences, around 50% recorded once.

The TCR originated in a human donor who had recovered from COVID-19. V usage is TRBV6-5 and J usage is TRBJ2-7; 11 bases are a match to TRBD1. The sample consisted of CD4+ T cells from blood, cultured in vitro, taken before SARS-CoV-2 vaccination. This CDR3 is CASSYRGQGAAYEQYF. The CDR3 DNA is TGTGCCAGCAGTTACCGCGGACAGGGGGCCGCCTACGAGCAGTACTTC.